A selection of T cell receptor beta chains follows, all from one sample in a study of vaccination and CD4 T cells after COVID-19. Antigens for these TCRs are unknown. MiXCR was run by TCRdb on the PCR reads, yielding one entry per CDR3 protein. The sample shows 16,000 or so distinct CDR3 sequences, 44% of them seen only once. This sample comprised CD4+ T cells from blood, cultured in vitro, obtained about 7 months after SARS-CoV-2 vaccination. Source of these receptors: a human donor who had recovered from COVID-19. The CDR3 runs from the conserved cysteine through the conserved F or W. Each record gives: D gene, V gene, clone size, J gene, CDR3 DNA, CDR3 protein. D genes are given only for firm matches. Clone sizes are given selectively: once, few, many, or a class where the clone is expanded.

>TRBD1|TRBV20-1|.|TRBJ1-3
TGCAGTGCTACCCAGGGGGCCTCTGGAAACACCATATATTTT
CSATQGASGNTIYF
>TRBD1|TRBV10-1|.|TRBJ1-1
TGCGCCAGCAGTTGGGACAGTTCTAACACTGAAGCTTTCTTT
CASSWDSSNTEAFF
>.|TRBV11-3|.|TRBJ2-3
TGTGCCAGCAAAAGCCGGACCCTAGAAGCAGATACGCAGTATTTT
CASKSRTLEADTQYF
>.|TRBV21-1|.|TRBJ2-3
TGTGCCAGCACCGTAGGGACTAGCTCCACAGATACGCAGTATTTT
CASTVGTSSTDTQYF
>TRBD2|TRBV7-8|.|TRBJ2-1
TGTGCCAGCAGCTCTAAACTAGCGGGGGCCACAGGTGAGCAGTTCTTC
CASSSKLAGATGEQFF
>.|TRBV20-1|.|TRBJ2-7
TGCAGTGCTAGAGTCGCCGTCACCTACGAGCAGTACTTC
CSARVAVTYEQYF
>TRBD1|TRBV6-1|.|TRBJ2-3
TGTGCCAGCAAATTAAGGGGGCGCGGAGATACGCAGTATTTT
CASKLRGRGDTQYF
>TRBD2|TRBV20-1|few|TRBJ2-5
TGCAGTGCTAGACGCTCGACTAGCGGGAGTTCCGAGACCCAGTACTTC
CSARRSTSGSSETQYF
>.|TRBV7-9|.|TRBJ2-3
TGTGCCAGCAGCTTAGTCCCGGGACCTACAGATACGCAGTATTTT
CASSLVPGPTDTQYF
>TRBD2|TRBV20-1|.|TRBJ2-3
TGCAGTGCTCTGTCGACTAGCGGGAGGACAGATACGCAGTATTTT
CSALSTSGRTDTQYF
>.|TRBV5-6|.|TRBJ2-7
TGTGCCAGCAGCTCCAGAGGCGACATGCCGCCCTACGAGCAGTACTTC
CASSSRGDMPPYEQYF
>.|TRBV24-1|.|TRBJ2-4
TGTGCCACCAGTGATCTGACTGGTCAAGTTCAGTACTTC
CATSDLTGQVQYF
>.|TRBV7-3|few|TRBJ2-2
TGTGCCAGCAGCTCCAGGGGTGGCACCGGGGAGCTGTTTTTT
CASSSRGGTGELFF
>.|TRBV7-2|few|TRBJ1-2
TGTGCCAGCAGCTTCCGGGACACCGGGGGGGGCTACACCTTC
CASSFRDTGGGYTF
>TRBD1|TRBV6-5|.|TRBJ2-2
TGTGCCAGCAGTTACATCTTCGGCAGGGGGCGAGGCACCGGGGAGCTGTTTTTT
CASSYIFGRGRGTGELFF
>TRBD1|TRBV19|.|TRBJ1-2
TGTGCCAGTAGGATGGCGGGACAGGGCTTGTACTATGGCTACACCTTC
CASRMAGQGLYYGYTF
>.|TRBV6-1|.|TRBJ1-2
TGTGCCAGCAGTGAAGCGCAGGTCGGTGGCTACACCTTC
CASSEAQVGGYTF
>TRBD1|TRBV11-3|.|TRBJ2-7
TGTGCCAGCAGCCCTTGGACAGGGGGCTACGAGCAGTACTTC
CASSPWTGGYEQYF
>.|TRBV7-9|.|TRBJ1-1
TGTGCCAGCAGCTTGGGTACTTATGAAACCAAGGCTTTCTTT
CASSLGTYETKAFF
>TRBD1|TRBV15|medium-sized|TRBJ2-3
TGTGCCACCAGAGCCCGCGACAGGGGGACAGATACGCAGTATTTT
CATRARDRGTDTQYF
>.|TRBV20-1|.|TRBJ1-3
TGCAGTGCTAGAGATCACGGCTCTGGAAACACCATATATTTT
CSARDHGSGNTIYF
>TRBD1|TRBV6-8|.|TRBJ1-2
TGTGCCACCCCGGGGGGCCAAAGGGACAGCATCCTGGTCTATGGCTACACCTTC
CATPGGQRDSILVYGYTF
>TRBD1|TRBV27|.|TRBJ1-4
TGTGCCAGCAGGGGGACAGGGTCTAATGAAAAACTGTTTTTT
CASRGTGSNEKLFF
>TRBD2|TRBV20-1|.|TRBJ2-7
TGCAGTGCTCTGACTAGCGGGAGGCACGACTCCTACGAGCAGTACTTC
CSALTSGRHDSYEQYF